Listed here are 26 T cell receptor beta chains from one sample, sequenced in a study of cytomegalovirus exposure and HLA in healthy donors. Amplification used 60 Vbeta primers and 13 Jbeta primers. Clones were sequenced by immunoSEQ multiplex PCR, and TCRdb holds only the in-frame ones, with some missing. This table has roughly 56,000 clones, roughly 86% appearing once. Source material: PBMCs. The receptor source for this set is a man between 18 and 29 years old in good health and CMV-seronegative.

The chain joins TRBV11-2 to TRBJ2-7; 7 bases align to TRBD1. The CDR3 runs 15 residues. CDR1 SGHAT and CDR2 FQNNGV come from the germline V gene. Unmatched junction bases numbered 11, after V lost 6 bases and J lost 3 bases. The CDR3 here is CASRTVDRTYYEQYF. In nucleotides, the CDR3 is TGTGCCAGCAGAACGGTGGACAGGACCTACTACGAGCAGTACTTC.

V gene TRBV5-4 combines with J gene TRBJ2-5; 7 bases match TRBD2. CDR1 and CDR2 from the germline V gene are SGHNT and YYREEE (reference sequence). Trimming at V came to 3 bases and at J to 4 bases, leaving 6 bases not matched to a gene. This CDR3 region has 14 residues. CDR3 protein: CASSSQGGLETQYF. CDR3 nucleotide sequence: TGTGCCAGCAGCTCTCAGGGAGGGTTAGAGACCCAGTACTTC.

The genes are TRBV4-1 and TRBJ1-5, with D perhaps TRBD1 (6 bases). Trimming pared 1 base from V and 5 bases from J, leaving 12 bases between. Germline loops: CDR1 MGHRA, CDR2 YSYEKL. The CDR3 has 15 amino acids. CDR3 loop: CASSQGEGVHQPQHF. As DNA, the CDR3 is TGCGCCAGCAGCCAAGGGGAGGGGGTCCATCAGCCCCAGCATTTT.

V gene TRBV5-1 combines with J gene TRBJ2-7; perhaps TRBD2 as D (6 bases). This CDR3 has 14 amino acids. Germline assignment: CDR1 SGHRS and CDR2 YFSETQ. Trimming took off 7 bases at V and 3 bases at J, with 17 bases between the two ends. In DNA form, the CDR3 reads TGCGCCAGCCGGGGGTACAGTACCGACTACGAGCAGTACTTC. Protein product: CASRGYSTDYEQYF.

This chain joins TRBV6-5 and TRBJ1-2, with D uncertain. The CDR3 consists of 14 residues. V gave up 7 bases and J gave up 2 bases, with 14 bases separating them. Per germline, CDR1 MNHEY and CDR2 SVGAGI. The CDR3 nucleotides are TGTGCCAGCAAAGGAGGGTGGGTGAACTATGGCTACACCTTC. Protein: CASKGGWVNYGYTF.

The chain joins TRBV4-1 to TRBJ2-7; TRBD1 matches 9 bases. Germline V lookup: CDR1 MGHRA, CDR2 YSYEKL. There are 17 residues in the CDR3. The trim removed 3 bases at V and 3 bases at J, leaving 12 bases unmatched. The CDR3 here is CASSQVWGTGTNYEQYF. CDR3 coding DNA: TGCGCCAGCAGCCAGGTATGGGGGACAGGGACTAACTACGAGCAGTACTTC.

The chain uses TRBV19 and TRBJ2-5, with a possible D match to TRBD1 (5 bases). The CDR3 contains 13 residues. Germline-derived CDR1 and CDR2 are LNHDA and SQIVND (reference sequence). The V and J ends lost 0 bases and 8 bases respectively, with 10 bases between them. CDR3 bases: TGTGCCAGTAGTATAGAAAAAGACAGCACCCAGTACTTC. This encodes CASSIEKDSTQYF.

The chain uses TRBV29-1 and TRBJ1-2; tentatively, D is TRBD1 (5 bases). Per the germline V gene, CDR1 is SQVTM and CDR2 is ANQGSEA. Trimming pared 0 bases from V and 6 bases from J, leaving 14 bases between. The CDR3 spans 14 residues. DNA for the CDR3: TGCAGCGTTGAAGATCTAAGGACATTTGATGGCTACACCTTC. It translates to CSVEDLRTFDGYTF.

This clone has just one count. The chain has TRBV15 and TRBJ1-2, with a tentative D call TRBD1 (5 bases). Trimming took off 4 bases at V and 2 bases at J, with 8 bases between the two ends. Germline CDR1 and CDR2: LNHNV and YYDKDF (reference sequence). CDR3 length equals 13 residues. This chain's CDR3 is CATSMTDNYGYTF. The CDR3 DNA sequence: TGTGCCACCAGCATGACAGACAACTATGGCTACACCTTC.

J is TRBJ1-1 and V is TRBV28; D unclear. CDR1 MDHEN and CDR2 SYDVKM come from the germline V gene. Between the trimmed V and J ends, which lost 6 bases and 7 bases, there was a span of 6 bases. The CDR3 is 10 amino acids. This CDR3 reads CASRHVEAFF. For the CDR3, the DNA is TGTGCCAGCAGACATGTTGAAGCTTTCTTT.

V gene TRBV2 combines with J gene TRBJ1-4, with D tentatively TRBD1 (5 bases). The CDR3 spans 15 residues. V gave up 8 bases and J gave up 0 bases, with 13 bases separating them. Germline-derived CDR1 and CDR2 are SNHLY and FYNNEI. CDR3 sequence reads: CASLPLTATNEKLFF. As DNA, the CDR3 is TGTGCCAGCCTTCCGTTGACAGCAACTAATGAAAAACTGTTTTTT.

This clone has a single count. In DNA, the CDR3 is TGCGCCAGCAGCCTCTCCGGGTCTGGAAACACCATATATTTT. This gives the protein CASSLSGSGNTIYF. The chain couples TRBV10-2 to TRBJ1-3; no definite D call. The V gene's germline CDR1 is WSHSY and CDR2 SAAADI. This CDR3 comprises 14 residues. V lost 6 bases to trimming and J lost 1 base, with 10 bases between them.

This CDR3 reads CASSLGGDTTDTQYF. CDR3 nucleotide sequence: TGTGCCAGCAGCTTAGGTGGGGACACCACAGATACGCAGTATTTT. The genes are TRBV7-8 and TRBJ2-3, with D tentatively TRBD1 (6 bases). Germline CDR1 reads SGHVS; CDR2 reads FQNEAQ. The CDR3 length is 15 residues. Deletions cut 1 base from V and 2 bases from J, with 10 bases between.

This sequence joins TRBV7-6 and TRBJ1-2; no reliable D call. Trimming took 2 bases from V and 0 from J, leaving 19 bases between them. The CDR3 has 18 residues. From germline, CDR1 is SGHVS and CDR2 FNYEAQ. The CDR3 is CASSLSRGLWVANYGYTF. DNA of the CDR3: TGTGCCAGCAGCTTATCGCGGGGTTTGTGGGTAGCTAACTATGGCTACACCTTC.

The genes are TRBV6-5 and TRBJ1-2; 10 bases agree with TRBD1. CDR1 and CDR2 (germline): MNHEY, SVGAGI. The CDR3 length is 14 residues. Trimming at V came to 6 bases and at J to 4 bases, leaving 5 bases not matched to a gene. CDR3 in amino acids: CASSFGTGAYGYTF. CDR3 DNA sequence: TGTGCCAGCAGCTTCGGGACAGGGGCCTATGGCTACACCTTC.

J is TRBJ1-5 and V is TRBV30; weak D call: TRBD1 (6 bases). Germline V lookup: CDR1 GTSNPN, CDR2 SVGIG (reference sequence). Trimming shortened V by 4 bases and J by 4 bases, and 14 bases separated the two germline ends. CDR3 length equals 14 residues. This chain's CDR3 is CAWKRGGSNQPQHF. CDR3 bases: TGTGCCTGGAAGAGGGGGGGAAGTAATCAGCCCCAGCATTTT.

This rearrangement joins TRBV19 to TRBJ1-5, with a possible D match to TRBD1 (5 bases). Trimming removed 10 bases from V and 0 bases from J, with 34 bases in between. Germline V gives CDR1 LNHDA, CDR2 SQIVND (reference sequence). This CDR3 spans 21 amino acids. This chain's CDR3 is CATLQTGTGLYQRVSNQPQHF. The DNA of the CDR3 is TGTGCCACTTTGCAGACCGGGACGGGGCTTTATCAGCGGGTTAGCAATCAGCCCCAGCATTTT. Based on the CDR3 plus reference TRBV19 and TRBJ1-5, the full variable domain is DGGITQSPKYLFRKEGQNVTLSCEQNLNHDAMYWYRQDPGQGLRLIYYSQIVNDFQKGDIAEGYSVSREKKESFPLTVTSAQKNPTAFYLCATLQTGTGLYQRVSNQPQHFGDGTRLSIL.

The chain employs TRBV7-9 and TRBJ2-7; 8 bases are a match to TRBD1. V shed 5 bases and J 1 base; nucleotides not matched to a gene: 19. The CDR3 is made up of 19 amino acids. The germline CDR1 and CDR2 sequences are SEHNR and FQNEAQ (reference sequence). CDR3 bases: TGTGCCAGCAGCCAAGGGGGGCAGGGGGCCCGAAATATATCCTACGAGCAGTACTTC. Amino acids: CASSQGGQGARNISYEQYF.

The CDR3: CAWSPGTSSYNEQFF. CDR3 coding DNA: TGTGCCTGGAGTCCCGGGACTAGTTCCTACAATGAGCAGTTCTTC. V and J are TRBV30 and TRBJ2-1; TRBD2 agrees at 8 bases. V trimming: 2 bases; J trimming: 1 base; junction bases outside the gene matches: 4. Per germline, CDR1 GTSNPN and CDR2 SVGIG (reference sequence). The CDR3 runs 15 residues.

This CDR3 is CASSFPTTSTEAFF. The DNA for the CDR3 is TGTGCCAGCAGCTTCCCGACAACTTCCACTGAAGCTTTCTTT. The gene calls are TRBV5-4 and TRBJ1-1; no firm D call. This CDR3 has 14 amino acids. CDR1 and CDR2 (germline): SGHNT, YYREEE (reference sequence). The V and J ends lost 2 bases and 4 bases respectively, with 12 bases between them.

This chain uses TRBV4-1 with TRBJ2-7; tentative D call: TRBD1 (6 bases). The CDR3 has 15 amino acids. V shed 4 bases and J shed 1 base, with 14 bases lying between them. The germline V gene has CDR1 MGHRA and CDR2 YSYEKL. DNA for the CDR3: TGCGCCAGCAGCCCCGCCCGGGACACATCCTACGAGCAGTACTTC. It specifies CASSPARDTSYEQYF.

This clone has just a few counts. CDR3 protein: CSAQGVDSGETQYF. Here the CDR3 DNA reads TGCAGCGCGCAGGGGGTGGACTCAGGGGAGACCCAGTACTTC. The chain joins TRBV29-1 to TRBJ2-5; TRBD1 matches 7 bases. The CDR3 extends over 14 amino acids. Losses at the gene ends were 7 bases for V and 5 bases for J; bases not matched to a gene: 13. CDR1 is SQVTM and CDR2 is ANQGSEA in the germline V gene.

This clone appeared a single time. This chain uses TRBV14 with TRBJ2-7; D is unresolved. Germline V gives CDR1 SGHDN, CDR2 FVKESK. V gave up 4 bases and J gave up 0 bases, with 10 bases separating them. This CDR3 has 14 residues. The CDR3 region has the DNA TGTGCCAGCAGCCGCTCCGGCGGCTCCTACGAGCAGTACTTC. It yields the protein CASSRSGGSYEQYF.

This chain connects TRBV6-1 to TRBJ1-3; 7 bases are a match to TRBD1. Trimming took 6 bases from V and 0 from J; bases not matched to a gene: 5. The V gene's germline CDR1 is MNHNS and CDR2 SASEGT. CDR3 size: 15 residues. CDR3 region: CASRRDRNSGNTIYF. The CDR3 DNA follows: TGTGCCAGCAGAAGGGACAGAAACTCTGGAAACACCATATATTTT.

The rearrangement joins TRBV12-5 to TRBJ1-2; TRBD1 agrees at 9 bases. Germline V gene sequence: CDR1 LGHNT, CDR2 FRNRAP. CDR3 length: 16 residues. V was pared by 0 bases and J by 2 bases, with 4 bases of the junction left unmatched. CDR3 region: CASGLVVDRGNYGYTF. The CDR3 DNA follows: TGTGCTAGTGGTTTGGTGGTCGACAGGGGGAACTATGGCTACACCTTC. Filled out from reference TRBV12-5 and TRBJ1-2, the complete variable domain reads DARVTQTPRHKVTEMGQEVTMRCQPILGHNTVFWYRQTMMQGLELLAYFRNRAPLDDSGMPKDRFSAEMPDATLATLKIQPSEPRDSAVYFCASGLVVDRGNYGYTFGSGTRLTVV.

This chain uses TRBV2 with TRBJ1-5; D remains ambiguous. Per germline, CDR1 SNHLY and CDR2 FYNNEI. CDR3 length: 12 residues. V was cut by 7 bases and J by 7 bases, with 11 bases left in between. The DNA of the CDR3 is TGTGCCAGCACCCTAGGCGGCCAGCCCCAGCATTTT. Protein: CASTLGGQPQHF.